This passage covers 7 T cell receptor beta chains from one sample sequenced in a study of blood T cell repertoires in COVID-19 (dated by TCRdb to between 2020 and 2021). Library generation was performed with the immunoSEQ multiplex PCR assay. Held by TCRdb, this immuneACCESS table contains in-frame sequences only and omits some clones. Under half of the omission traces to an unresolved V gene where checked; the cause of the rest is unknown. The sample profile shows roughly 320,000 clones; more than 85% of them were found once. The ten largest clones take up 3.9% of the sample. The sequenced material came from PBMCs or T cells enriched from blood (not recorded which). These TCRs come from a young woman who had been exposed to COVID-19.

The chain uses TRBV6-5 and TRBJ1-5, with TRBD1 matching 8 bases. CDR3 length: 16 residues. Germline-derived CDR1 and CDR2 are MNHEY and SVGAGI. J was trimmed by 4 bases and V by 3 bases; bases with no gene match: 8. The CDR3 DNA is TGTGCCAGCAGTTATCATCGACGGACAGGGAATCAGCCCCAGCATTTT. It is translated as CASSYHRRTGNQPQHF.

In DNA form, the CDR3 reads TGTGCCAGCAGTTACTGGGCGAACACTGAAGCTTTCTTT. This translates into CASSYWANTEAFF. The chain combines TRBV6-5 with TRBJ1-1; the D is unclear. CDR1 MNHEY and CDR2 SVGAGI come from the germline V gene. The V end lost 1 base, the J end lost 1 base, and 4 bases lay between the germline ends. The CDR3 covers 13 residues.

This sequence joins TRBV6-6 and TRBJ1-2; possible D gene TRBD1, 5 bases. The CDR3 covers 11 residues. Trimming shortened V by 2 bases and J by 11 bases, and 9 bases separated the two germline ends. The V gene's germline CDR1 is MNHNY and CDR2 SVGAGI (reference sequence). The CDR3 coding sequence is TGTGCCAGCAGTTACGACAGTTGGTACACCTTC. This codes for CASSYDSWYTF.

The V gene is TRBV11-2, the J gene TRBJ2-7; D might be TRBD2 (6 bases). CDR1 and CDR2 from the germline V gene are SGHAT and FQNNGV. The CDR3 covers 16 residues. The V and J ends lost 5 bases and 0 bases respectively, with 17 bases between them. The CDR3 DNA follows: TGTGCCAGCAGCCCTCCGGGCGGGACTTCCTCCTACGAGCAGTACTTC. It codes for CASSPPGGTSSYEQYF.

The chain is built from TRBV30 and TRBJ1-3, with D maybe TRBD1 (6 bases). V lost 0 bases and J lost 3, with 12 bases in between. The CDR3 spans 15 residues. The germline V gene encodes CDR1 GTSNPN and CDR2 SVGIG (reference sequence). The CDR3 DNA is TGTGCCTGGAGTGTACGTCAGGGGATTGGAAACACCATATATTTT. Its translation is CAWSVRQGIGNTIYF.

The V gene is TRBV6-5, the J gene TRBJ1-2, with 9 bases identical to TRBD1. This CDR3 is 14 amino acids long. Germline CDR1 and CDR2: MNHEY and SVGAGI. V lost 2 bases and J lost 4; bases outside the gene matches: 2. The CDR3 is CASSYQGQGYGYTF. CDR3 coding DNA: TGTGCCAGCAGTTACCAGGGACAGGGCTATGGCTACACCTTC.

The chain carries TRBV5-4 and TRBJ2-2; no reliable D call. V was shortened by 1 base and J by 0 bases, with 7 bases between the two germline ends. The CDR3 extends over 15 amino acids. Germline V lookup: CDR1 SGHNT, CDR2 YYREEE (reference sequence). The CDR3 reads CASSLSMANTGELFF. CDR3 DNA sequence: TGTGCCAGCAGCTTGTCTATGGCGAACACCGGGGAGCTGTTTTTT.